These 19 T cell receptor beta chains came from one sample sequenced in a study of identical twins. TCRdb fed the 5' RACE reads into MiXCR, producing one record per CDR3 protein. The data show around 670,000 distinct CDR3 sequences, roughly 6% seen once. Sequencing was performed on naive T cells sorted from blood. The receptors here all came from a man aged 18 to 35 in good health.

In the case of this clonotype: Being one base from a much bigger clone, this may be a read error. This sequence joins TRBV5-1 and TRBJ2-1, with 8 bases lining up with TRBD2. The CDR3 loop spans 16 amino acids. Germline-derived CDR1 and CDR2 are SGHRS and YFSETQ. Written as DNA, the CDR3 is TGCGCCTGCAGCGCACCGAGCGGGAGTATATACAATGAGCAGTTCTTC. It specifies CACSAPSGSIYNEQFF.

CDR3 bases: TGTGCCAGCAGCTTAGATAGCGGGATCGGGGAGCTGTTTTTT. It is translated as CASSLDSGIGELFF. The rearrangement joins TRBV11-3 to TRBJ2-2; 8 bases are a match to TRBD2. After removal of 0 bases from V and 7 bases from J, the junction contained 1 base not matched to a gene. From germline, CDR1 is SGHNT and CDR2 YENEEA. The CDR3 runs to 14 residues.

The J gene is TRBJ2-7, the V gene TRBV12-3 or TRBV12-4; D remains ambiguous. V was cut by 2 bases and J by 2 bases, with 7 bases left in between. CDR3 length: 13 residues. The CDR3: CASSLRATYEQYF. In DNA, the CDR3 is TGTGCCAGCAGTTTAAGAGCGACCTACGAGCAGTACTTC.

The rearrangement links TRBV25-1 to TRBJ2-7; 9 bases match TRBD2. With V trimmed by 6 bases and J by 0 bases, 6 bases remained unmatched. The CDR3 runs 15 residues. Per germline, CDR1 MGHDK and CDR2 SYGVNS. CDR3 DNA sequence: TGTGCCAGCAGCGCCAGCGGGAGGCTCTCCTACGAGCAGTACTTC. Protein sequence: CASSASGRLSYEQYF.

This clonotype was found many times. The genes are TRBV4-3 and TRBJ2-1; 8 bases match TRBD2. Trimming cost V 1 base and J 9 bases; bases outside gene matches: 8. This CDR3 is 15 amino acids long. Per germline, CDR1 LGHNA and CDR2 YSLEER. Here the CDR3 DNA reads TGCGCCAGCAGCCAAGGCTTCGGGAGGGCCACTGAGCAGTTCTTC. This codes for CASSQGFGRATEQFF.

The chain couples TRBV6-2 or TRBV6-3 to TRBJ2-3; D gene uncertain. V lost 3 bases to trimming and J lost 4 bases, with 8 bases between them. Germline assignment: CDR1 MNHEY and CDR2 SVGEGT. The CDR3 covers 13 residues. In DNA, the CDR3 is TGTGCCAGCAGTTATGGCGGTGCAGATACGCAGTATTTT. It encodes CASSYGGADTQYF.

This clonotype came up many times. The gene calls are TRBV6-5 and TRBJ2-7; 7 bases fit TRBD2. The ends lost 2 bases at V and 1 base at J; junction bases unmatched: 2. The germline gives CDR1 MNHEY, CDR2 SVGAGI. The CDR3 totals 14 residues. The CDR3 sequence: CASSYKGGSYEQYF. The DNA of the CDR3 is TGTGCCAGCAGTTACAAGGGAGGGTCCTACGAGCAGTACTTC.

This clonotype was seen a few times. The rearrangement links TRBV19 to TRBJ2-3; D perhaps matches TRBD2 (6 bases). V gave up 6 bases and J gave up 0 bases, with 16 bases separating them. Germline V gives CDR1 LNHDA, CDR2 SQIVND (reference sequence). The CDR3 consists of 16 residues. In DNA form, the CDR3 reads TGTGCCAGTAGCTTTCCGGGACTTTCTAGCACAGATACGCAGTATTTT. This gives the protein CASSFPGLSSTDTQYF.

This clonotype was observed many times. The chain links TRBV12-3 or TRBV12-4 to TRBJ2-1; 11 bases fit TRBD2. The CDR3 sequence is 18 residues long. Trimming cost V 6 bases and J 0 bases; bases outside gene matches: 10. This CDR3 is CASRPPISGRGSYNEQFF. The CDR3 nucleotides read TGTGCCAGCAGACCCCCTATTAGCGGGAGGGGCTCCTACAATGAGCAGTTCTTC.

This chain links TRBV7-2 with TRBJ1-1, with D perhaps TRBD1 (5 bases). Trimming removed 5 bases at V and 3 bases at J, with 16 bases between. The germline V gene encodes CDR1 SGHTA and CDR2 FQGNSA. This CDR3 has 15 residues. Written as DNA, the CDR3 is TGTGCCAGCAGCCCCCCCGGGGGGAGGGACACTGAAGCTTTCTTT. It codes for CASSPPGGRDTEAFF.

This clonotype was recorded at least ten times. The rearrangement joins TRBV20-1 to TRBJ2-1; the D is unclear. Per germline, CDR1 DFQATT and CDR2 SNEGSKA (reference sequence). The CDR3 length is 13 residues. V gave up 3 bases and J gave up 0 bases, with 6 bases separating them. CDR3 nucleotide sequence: TGCAGTGCTAGTAGTGGCTCCTACAATGAGCAGTTCTTC. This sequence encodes CSASSGSYNEQFF.

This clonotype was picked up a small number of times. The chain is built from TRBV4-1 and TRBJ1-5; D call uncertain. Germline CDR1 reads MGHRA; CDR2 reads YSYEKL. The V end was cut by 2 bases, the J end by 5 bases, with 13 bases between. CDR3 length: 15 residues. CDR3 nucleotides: TGCGCCAGCAGCCAAAATGATAGAGGGTATCAGCCCCAGCATTTT. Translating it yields CASSQNDRGYQPQHF.

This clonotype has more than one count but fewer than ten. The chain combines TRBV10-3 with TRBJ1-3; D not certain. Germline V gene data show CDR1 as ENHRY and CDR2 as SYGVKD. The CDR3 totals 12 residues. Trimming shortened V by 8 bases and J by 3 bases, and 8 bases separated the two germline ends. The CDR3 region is CAIAGLGNTIYF. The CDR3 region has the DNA TGTGCCATCGCCGGGCTTGGAAACACCATATATTTT.

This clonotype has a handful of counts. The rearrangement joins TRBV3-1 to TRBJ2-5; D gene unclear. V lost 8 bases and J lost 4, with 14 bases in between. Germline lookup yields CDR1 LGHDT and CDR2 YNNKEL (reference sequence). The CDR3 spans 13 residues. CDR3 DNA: TGTGCCAGCGGGAAGCGAGACGGAGAGACCCAGTACTTC. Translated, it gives CASGKRDGETQYF.

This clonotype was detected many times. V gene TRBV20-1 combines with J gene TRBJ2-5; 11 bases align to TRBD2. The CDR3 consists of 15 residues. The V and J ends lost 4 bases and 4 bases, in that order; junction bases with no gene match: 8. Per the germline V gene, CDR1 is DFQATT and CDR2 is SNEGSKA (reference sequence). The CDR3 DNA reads TGCAGTGCTATCCGACGACTAGCGGGATTAGAGACCCAGTACTTC. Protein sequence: CSAIRRLAGLETQYF.

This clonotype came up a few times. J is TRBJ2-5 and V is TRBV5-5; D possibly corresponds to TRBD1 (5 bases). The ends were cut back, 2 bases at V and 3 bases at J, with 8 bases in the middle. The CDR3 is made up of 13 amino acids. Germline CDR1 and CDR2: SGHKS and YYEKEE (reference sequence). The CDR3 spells CASSLQVEETQYF. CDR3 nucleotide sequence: TGTGCCAGCAGCTTACAGGTGGAAGAGACCCAGTACTTC.

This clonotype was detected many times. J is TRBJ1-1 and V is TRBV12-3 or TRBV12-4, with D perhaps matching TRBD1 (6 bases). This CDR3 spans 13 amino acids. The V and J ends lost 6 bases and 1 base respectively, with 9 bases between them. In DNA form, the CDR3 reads TGTGCCAGCAGAAAGACAGGGAACACTGAAGCTTTCTTT. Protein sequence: CASRKTGNTEAFF.

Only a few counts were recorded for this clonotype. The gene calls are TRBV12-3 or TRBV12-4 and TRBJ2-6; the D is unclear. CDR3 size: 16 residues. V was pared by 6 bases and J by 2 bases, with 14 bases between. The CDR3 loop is CASSPPREAGANVLTF. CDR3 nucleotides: TGTGCCAGCAGCCCGCCCCGTGAGGCTGGGGCCAACGTCCTGACTTTC.

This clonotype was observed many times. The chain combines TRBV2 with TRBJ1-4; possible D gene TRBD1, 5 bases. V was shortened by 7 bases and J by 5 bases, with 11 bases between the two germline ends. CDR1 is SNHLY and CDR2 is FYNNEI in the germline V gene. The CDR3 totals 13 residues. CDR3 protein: CASKRQQNEKLFF. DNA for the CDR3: TGTGCCAGCAAACGACAGCAAAATGAAAAACTGTTTTTT.